This is a list of T cell receptor beta chains from one sample in a study of neurological immune-mediated disorders. From the 5' RACE reads, TCRdb called clonotypes with MiXCR, one entry per CDR3 protein. The sample holds roughly 80,000 distinct CDR3 sequences, roughly 15% seen once. The sequencing sample was made of PBMCs. These receptors came from a woman in her 40s in good health. Both conserved end residues are part of each CDR3. Each record gives: D gene, V gene, J gene, clone size, CDR3 protein, CDR3 DNA. The D gene is left open where the match is weak. Expanded clones are given a class, and other clones once, few, many or no size at all.

.,TRBV4-1,TRBJ2-7,many,CASSQAIGPSYEQYF,TGCGCCAGCAGCCAAGCTATCGGACCGAGCTACGAGCAGTACTTC
TRBD1,TRBV6-5,TRBJ2-7,many,CASSRSDFTGGEDEQYF,TGTGCCAGCAGTCGCTCCGATTTCACAGGGGGCGAGGACGAGCAGTACTTC
.,TRBV5-1,TRBJ2-3,.,CASSLTSPSISTDTQYF,TGCGCCAGCAGCTTGACTAGCCCCTCCATTAGCACAGATACGCAGTATTTT
.,TRBV5-1,TRBJ1-1,.,CASSVSAVNTEAFF,TGCGCCAGCAGCGTATCCGCAGTGAACACTGAAGCTTTCTTT
.,TRBV4-2,TRBJ1-4,many,CASSQALGTYEKLFF,TGTGCCAGCAGCCAGGCCTTGGGTACCTATGAAAAACTGTTTTTT
.,TRBV5-1,TRBJ2-7,many,CASSDGTDLAYEQYF,TGCGCCAGCAGCGACGGGACGGACCTCGCCTACGAGCAGTACTTC
.,TRBV24-1,TRBJ2-2,many,CATSEEDRVSGELFF,TGTGCCACCAGTGAAGAGGACCGAGTATCCGGGGAGCTGTTTTTT
TRBD2,TRBV29-1,TRBJ2-1,many,CSVPSGGYNEQFF,TGCAGCGTGCCTAGCGGGGGCTACAATGAGCAGTTCTTC
TRBD2,TRBV5-4,TRBJ2-3,many,CASSFIAGGPTDTQYF,TGTGCCAGCAGCTTTATAGCGGGGGGGCCCACAGATACGCAGTATTTT
.,TRBV6-5,TRBJ2-7,many,CASRPNPDSHYEQYF,TGTGCCAGCAGACCAAATCCTGACAGCCATTACGAGCAGTACTTC
.,TRBV4-3,TRBJ1-2,many,CASSPDIGQPYGYTF,TGCGCCAGCAGCCCGGATATCGGACAGCCCTATGGCTACACCTTC
TRBD2,TRBV5-1,TRBJ2-5,many,CASSSQTSAPRAQHF,TGCGCCAGCAGCTCCCAGACTAGCGCTCCTAGAGCCCAGCACTTC
.,TRBV18,TRBJ1-2,.,CASSPGQSNYGYTF,TGTGCCAGCTCACCGGGACAATCCAACTATGGCTACACCTTC
.,TRBV5-1,TRBJ1-1,many,CASSTTGTEAFF,TGCGCCAGCAGCACGACAGGCACTGAAGCTTTCTTT
.,TRBV7-2,TRBJ2-5,many,CASTGGVLKETQYF,TGTGCCAGCACAGGCGGGGTCCTGAAAGAGACCCAGTACTTC
.,TRBV29-1,TRBJ2-5,many,CSGADLTQETQYF,TGCAGCGGCGCCGACTTGACTCAAGAGACCCAGTACTTC
.,TRBV19,TRBJ1-5,.,CASSKDGVGPQHF,TGTGCCAGTAGCAAGGACGGCGTGGGGCCCCAGCATTTT
TRBD1,TRBV5-1,TRBJ1-1,once,CASSSTGPEAFF,TGCGCCAGCAGCTCGACAGGGCCTGAAGCTTTCTTT
TRBD1,TRBV20-1,TRBJ1-5,many,CSAQTGAAAQHF,TGCAGTGCCCAGACAGGGGCCGCTGCCCAGCATTTT
.,TRBV12-3/TRBV12-4,TRBJ2-7,.,CASREQGNYEQYF,TGTGCCAGCAGAGAACAGGGCAACTACGAGCAGTACTTC
.,TRBV5-1,TRBJ2-1,many,CASSLVTRGSYNEQFF,TGCGCCAGCAGCTTGGTTACGCGGGGCTCCTACAATGAGCAGTTCTTC
.,TRBV6-1,TRBJ1-1,many,CASIQGGWSTEAFF,TGTGCCAGCATCCAAGGGGGATGGAGCACTGAAGCTTTCTTT
.,TRBV12-3/TRBV12-4,TRBJ2-7,many,CASSRWGVSSYEQYF,TGTGCCAGCAGTAGATGGGGTGTAAGCTCCTACGAGCAGTACTTC
.,TRBV20-1,TRBJ1-6,few,CSARGQAAGSPLHF,TGCAGTGCTAGAGGACAGGCTGCGGGATCACCCCTCCACTTT
.,TRBV7-2,TRBJ1-5,once,CASSLNGNSYSNQPQHF,TGTGCCAGCAGCTTAAACGGTAATAGCTATAGCAATCAGCCCCAGCATTTT
.,TRBV25-1,TRBJ2-5,.,CASSESTPQETQYF,TGTGCCAGCAGTGAGAGCACCCCCCAAGAGACCCAGTACTTC
TRBD1,TRBV7-8,TRBJ2-5,.,CGSSQTGAQETQYF,TGTGGCAGCAGCCAGACAGGGGCCCAAGAGACCCAGTACTTC
.,TRBV18,TRBJ2-7,many,CASSPPGWDPYEQYF,TGTGCCAGCTCACCCCCAGGGTGGGACCCCTACGAGCAGTACTTC
TRBD2,TRBV20-1,TRBJ2-7,many,CSAFSASGGASSYEQYF,TGCAGTGCTTTCTCCGCCAGCGGGGGAGCTTCCTCCTACGAGCAGTACTTC
.,TRBV20-1,TRBJ2-3,many,CSAQMGPETQYF,TGCAGTGCACAAATGGGGCCAGAGACGCAGTATTTT
.,TRBV21-1,TRBJ2-3,many,CASSLAGGVWAFFTDTQYF,TGTGCCAGCAGCTTGGCGGGGGGGGTTTGGGCCTTTTTCACAGATACGCAGTATTTT
.,TRBV21-1,TRBJ2-1,.,CASTKGGVVKNEQFF,TGTGCCAGCACTAAGGGAGGGGTGGTTAAAAATGAGCAGTTCTTC
.,TRBV12-2,TRBJ1-5,.,CASRLGQPQHF,TGTGCAAGTCGCTTAGGACAGCCCCAGCATTTT
.,TRBV20-1,TRBJ2-5,many,CSARWAGGAQETQYF,TGCAGTGCTAGGTGGGCAGGGGGGGCCCAAGAGACCCAGTACTTC
TRBD1,TRBV2,TRBJ2-1,.,CASSDLDRGDNEQFF,TGTGCCAGCAGTGACTTGGACAGGGGTGACAATGAGCAGTTCTTC
TRBD1,TRBV6-1,TRBJ2-7,many,CASSTGGYYSSYEQYF,TGTGCCAGCAGTACAGGGGGCTACTATAGCTCCTACGAGCAGTACTTC
TRBD1,TRBV6-6,TRBJ1-2,many,CASSRQGGIEYGYTF,TGTGCCAGCAGCCGACAGGGCGGTATCGAATATGGCTACACCTTC
.,TRBV5-1,TRBJ2-3,many,CASANGEVHTQYF,TGCGCCAGTGCGAACGGGGAAGTGCATACGCAGTATTTT
.,TRBV20-1,TRBJ1-2,many,CSARDADQGSSYGYTF,TGCAGTGCTAGAGATGCGGATCAGGGGTCGAGCTATGGCTACACCTTC
TRBD2,TRBV5-1,TRBJ2-3,many,CASSYSGGSTDTQYF,TGCGCCAGCAGCTATAGCGGGGGAAGCACAGATACGCAGTATTTT
.,TRBV9,TRBJ2-2,.,CASSGPGELFF,TGTGCCAGCAGCGGTCCCGGGGAGCTGTTTTTT
.,TRBV20-1,TRBJ2-4,many,CSASTRAKNIQYF,TGCAGTGCTTCGACCCGGGCCAAAAACATTCAGTACTTC
.,TRBV12-3/TRBV12-4,TRBJ1-1,many,CASSPGRPLNTEAFF,TGTGCCAGCAGTCCCGGCCGCCCTCTGAACACTGAAGCTTTCTTT
TRBD2,TRBV5-1,TRBJ2-3,many,CASSLGTSGVSTDTQYF,TGCGCCAGCAGCTTGGGTACTAGCGGGGTTAGCACAGATACGCAGTATTTT
TRBD2,TRBV10-3,TRBJ2-1,many,CAISESSGGGYNEQFF,TGTGCCATCAGTGAGTCTAGCGGGGGGGGGTACAATGAGCAGTTCTTC
.,TRBV6-2/TRBV6-3,TRBJ1-2,many,CASSLNRDGTNYGYTF,TGTGCCAGCAGTTTGAACCGGGACGGTACTAACTATGGCTACACCTTC
.,TRBV5-1,TRBJ1-1,many,CASSLGINTEAFF,TGCGCCAGCAGCTTGGGTATAAACACTGAAGCTTTCTTT
.,TRBV12-3/TRBV12-4,TRBJ2-7,many,CASSLAGPNPSEQYF,TGTGCCAGCAGTTTAGCGGGGCCAAACCCTAGCGAGCAGTACTTC